Below are 8 T cell receptor beta chains sequenced from a single sample in a study of T cell responses to AZD1222 COVID-19 vaccine. TCRdb keeps only in-frame clones here, not all; method: immunoSEQ multiplex PCR. The sample holds approximately 110,000 clones, approximately 89% seen once. Specimen: peripheral blood, collected 28 days after the second AZD1222 dose. These receptor sequences come from an adult who received the AZD1222 COVID-19 vaccine.

The chain has TRBV7-9 and TRBJ1-1; TRBD1 is a possible D gene (5 bases). V lost 6 bases and J lost 0, with 14 bases in between. Germline V gene lookup returns CDR1 SEHNR and CDR2 FQNEAQ (reference sequence). CDR3 length: 15 residues. CDR3: CASRRDGFMNTEAFF. The CDR3 nucleotides read TGTGCCAGCAGGCGGGACGGATTCATGAACACTGAAGCTTTCTTT.

This chain links TRBV9 with TRBJ1-6; weak D call: TRBD1 (5 bases). Germline values: CDR1 SGDLS, CDR2 YYNGEE. The CDR3 extends over 14 amino acids. Between the trimmed V and J ends, which lost 3 bases and 9 bases, there was a span of 13 bases. CDR3 region: CASSEDISGSPLHF. CDR3 sequence (DNA): TGTGCCAGCAGCGAGGACATATCCGGTTCACCCCTCCACTTT.

The rearrangement links TRBV28 to TRBJ1-5, with a weak D call TRBD1 (6 bases). CDR1 MDHEN and CDR2 SYDVKM come from the germline V gene. The CDR3 covers 15 residues. Trimming pared 3 bases from V and 0 bases from J, leaving 9 bases between. CDR3 residues: CASSFYRDSNQPQHF. In nucleotides, the CDR3 is TGTGCCAGCAGTTTTTACAGGGATAGCAATCAGCCCCAGCATTTT.

The chain's CDR3 is CASSAPSGANVLTF. The CDR3 nucleotides are TGCGCCAGCAGCGCCCCCTCTGGGGCCAACGTCCTGACTTTC. The chain employs TRBV5-1 and TRBJ2-6; D is undetermined. Germline assignment: CDR1 SGHRS and CDR2 YFSETQ. This CDR3 region has 14 residues. Trimming took 4 bases from V and 0 from J, leaving 5 bases between them. Supplemented by reference TRBV5-1 and TRBJ2-6, the full variable domain reads KAGVTQTPRYLIKTRGQQVTLSCSPISGHRSVSWYQQTPGQGLQFLFEYFSETQRNKGNFPGRFSGRQFSNSRSEMNVSTLELGDSALYLCASSAPSGANVLTFGAGSRLTVL.

V usage is TRBV4-1 and J usage is TRBJ2-7; D is unclear. Germline V gives CDR1 MGHRA, CDR2 YSYEKL. Trimming removed 3 bases at V and 4 bases at J, with 10 bases between. The CDR3 spans 13 residues. Here the CDR3 reads CASSHPDGYEQYF. For the CDR3, the DNA is TGCGCCAGCAGCCATCCCGACGGGTACGAGCAGTACTTC.

The sample holds a few counts of this clone. J is TRBJ2-7 and V is TRBV27, with D possibly TRBD2 on 5 matching bases. Deletions cut 3 bases from V and 0 bases from J, with 12 bases between. The CDR3 is 15 amino acids. The V gene's germline CDR1 is MNHEY and CDR2 SMNVEV (reference sequence). This CDR3 is CASSLGASNSYEQYF. CDR3 DNA: TGTGCCAGCAGTTTGGGTGCTAGCAACTCCTACGAGCAGTACTTC.

The genes are TRBV5-4 and TRBJ2-1; 8 nucleotides align to TRBD2. V lost 4 bases and J lost 2; bases outside the gene matches: 5. CDR3 length: 15 amino acids. Germline CDR1 SGHNT, CDR2 YYREEE (reference sequence). This CDR3 reads CASSDRTSTYNEQFF. In DNA, the CDR3 is TGTGCCAGCAGCGATCGGACTAGCACCTACAATGAGCAGTTCTTC.

The count of this clone is one. The chain employs TRBV11-2 and TRBJ2-5; no reliable D call. The V gene lost 5 bases and the J gene lost 7 bases, with 17 bases spanning the gap. CDR1 and CDR2 (germline): SGHAT, FQNNGV. This CDR3 comprises 14 residues. CDR3 region: CASSPNLGPGTQYF. CDR3 bases: TGTGCCAGCAGCCCGAACTTGGGCCCGGGGACCCAGTACTTC.